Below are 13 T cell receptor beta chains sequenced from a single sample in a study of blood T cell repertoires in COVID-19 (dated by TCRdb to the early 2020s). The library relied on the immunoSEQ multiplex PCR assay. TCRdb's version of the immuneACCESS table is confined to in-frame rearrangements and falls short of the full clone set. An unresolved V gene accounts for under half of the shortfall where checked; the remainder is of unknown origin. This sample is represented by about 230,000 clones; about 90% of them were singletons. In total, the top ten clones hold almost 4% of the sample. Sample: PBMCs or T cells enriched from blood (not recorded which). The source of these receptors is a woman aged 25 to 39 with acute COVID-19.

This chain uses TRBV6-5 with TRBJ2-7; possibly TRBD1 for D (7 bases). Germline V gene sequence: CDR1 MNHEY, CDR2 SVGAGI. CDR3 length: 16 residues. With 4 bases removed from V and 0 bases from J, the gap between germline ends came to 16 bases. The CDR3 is CASSSRGQTSSYEQYF. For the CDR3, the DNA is TGTGCCAGCAGTTCGCGGGGACAGACAAGCTCCTACGAGCAGTACTTC.

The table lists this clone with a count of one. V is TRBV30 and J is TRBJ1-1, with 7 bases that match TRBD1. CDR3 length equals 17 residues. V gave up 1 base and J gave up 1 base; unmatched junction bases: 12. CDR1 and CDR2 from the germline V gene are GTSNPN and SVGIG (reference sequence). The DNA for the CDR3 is TGTGCCTGGAGTGCCCTGCCGACAGGGAGAGGGAACACTGAAGCTTTCTTT. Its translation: CAWSALPTGRGNTEAFF.

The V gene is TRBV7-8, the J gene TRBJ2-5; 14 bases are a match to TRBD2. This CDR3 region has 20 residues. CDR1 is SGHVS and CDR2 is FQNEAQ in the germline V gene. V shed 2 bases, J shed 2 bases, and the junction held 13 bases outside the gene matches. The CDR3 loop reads CASSLPRTSGGNQLQETQYF. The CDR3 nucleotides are TGTGCCAGCAGCTTACCCAGGACTAGCGGGGGGAACCAGCTTCAAGAGACCCAGTACTTC.

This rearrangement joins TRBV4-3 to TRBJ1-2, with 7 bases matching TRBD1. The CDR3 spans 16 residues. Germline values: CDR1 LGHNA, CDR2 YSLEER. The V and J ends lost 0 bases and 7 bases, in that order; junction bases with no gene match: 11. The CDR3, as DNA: TGCGCCAGCAGCCAAGATCTGTGGTCTTCAGGGGGTGGCTACACCTTC. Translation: CASSQDLWSSGGGYTF.

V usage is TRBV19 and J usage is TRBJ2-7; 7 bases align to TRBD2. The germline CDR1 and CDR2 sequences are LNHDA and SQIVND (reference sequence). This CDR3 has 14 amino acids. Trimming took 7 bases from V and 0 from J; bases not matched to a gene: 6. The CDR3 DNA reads TGTGCCAGTAACGAGAAGCGGGGCTCCTACGAGCAGTACTTC. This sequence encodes CASNEKRGSYEQYF.

The CDR3 region is CASSSPTGNYGYTF. CDR3 in DNA: TGTGCCAGCAGTTCCCCGACGGGGAACTATGGCTACACCTTC. This chain uses TRBV28 with TRBJ1-2; the D is unclear. Trimming stripped 4 bases from V and 2 bases from J, with 11 bases between. Germline V lookup: CDR1 MDHEN, CDR2 SYDVKM. The CDR3 is 14 amino acids.

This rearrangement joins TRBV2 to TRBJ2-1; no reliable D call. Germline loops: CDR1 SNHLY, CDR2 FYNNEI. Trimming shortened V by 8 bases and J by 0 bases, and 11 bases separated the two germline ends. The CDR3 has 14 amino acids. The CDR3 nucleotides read TGTGCCAGCCGAGTTCGAAGCTCCTACAATGAGCAGTTCTTC. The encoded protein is CASRVRSSYNEQFF.

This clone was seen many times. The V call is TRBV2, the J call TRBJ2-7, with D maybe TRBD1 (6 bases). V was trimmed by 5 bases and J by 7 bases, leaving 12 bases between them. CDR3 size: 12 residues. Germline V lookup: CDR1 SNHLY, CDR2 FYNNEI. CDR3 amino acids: CASSLNRVEQYF. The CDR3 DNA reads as TGTGCCAGCAGTCTAAACAGGGTTGAGCAGTACTTC.

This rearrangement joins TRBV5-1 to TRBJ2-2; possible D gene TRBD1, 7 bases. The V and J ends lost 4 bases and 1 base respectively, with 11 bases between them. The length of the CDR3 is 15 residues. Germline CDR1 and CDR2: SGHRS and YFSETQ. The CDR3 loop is CASSPGDRNTGELFF. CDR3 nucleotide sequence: TGCGCCAGCAGCCCGGGGGACAGGAACACCGGGGAGCTGTTTTTT.

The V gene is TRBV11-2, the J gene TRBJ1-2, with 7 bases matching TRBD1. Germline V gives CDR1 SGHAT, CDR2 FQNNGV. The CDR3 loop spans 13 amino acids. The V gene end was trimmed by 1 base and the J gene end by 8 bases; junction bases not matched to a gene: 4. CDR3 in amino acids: CASSLVTGQGYTF. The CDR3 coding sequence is TGTGCCAGCAGCTTAGTGACAGGGCAGGGCTACACCTTC. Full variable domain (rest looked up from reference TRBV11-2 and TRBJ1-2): EAGVAQSPRYKIIEKRQSVAFWCNPISGHATLYWYQQILGQGPKLLIQFQNNGVVDDSQLPKDRFSAERLKGVDSTLKIQPAKLEDSAVYLCASSLVTGQGYTFGSGTRLTVV.

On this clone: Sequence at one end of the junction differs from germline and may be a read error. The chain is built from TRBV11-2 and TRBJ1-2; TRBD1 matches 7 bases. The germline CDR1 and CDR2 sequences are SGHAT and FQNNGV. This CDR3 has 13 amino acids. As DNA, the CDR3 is TGTGCCAGCAGCCGGAACAGGGGACCTACGCCAGCCTTC. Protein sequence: CASSRNRGPTPAF.

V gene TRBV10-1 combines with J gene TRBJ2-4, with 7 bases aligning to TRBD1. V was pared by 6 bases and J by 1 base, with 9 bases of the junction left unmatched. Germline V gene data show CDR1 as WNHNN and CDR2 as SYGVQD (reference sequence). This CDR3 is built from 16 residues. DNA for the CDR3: TGCGCCAGCAGCTCCGGACAGGCGAAGGCCAAAAACATTCAGTACTTC. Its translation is CASSSGQAKAKNIQYF.

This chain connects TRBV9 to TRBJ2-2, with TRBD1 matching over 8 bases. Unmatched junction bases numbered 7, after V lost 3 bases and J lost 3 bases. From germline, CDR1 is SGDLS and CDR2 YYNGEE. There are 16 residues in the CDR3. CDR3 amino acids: CASSATPRGHTGELFF. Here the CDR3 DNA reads TGTGCCAGCAGCGCAACCCCCAGGGGGCACACCGGGGAGCTGTTTTTT.